This TCR beta chain originates from a study of blood T cell repertoires in COVID-19. The table lists this clone with a few counts. The data were produced by immunoSEQ multiplex PCR, yet TCRdb's version contains in-frame clones alone and is incomplete. There are about 190,000 clones in the sample; less than 85% occur only once, and 13% lies in the top ten. The CDR3 has 17 amino acids. Germline CDR1 and CDR2: LNHDA and SQIVND (reference sequence). Trimming left V 0 bases short and J 4 bases short, with 18 bases between. This clonotype was sampled from a man between 50 and 59 years old who had recovered from COVID-19. Sequenced material: peripheral blood. The chain employs TRBV19 and TRBJ1-2; D is undetermined. The CDR3 here is CASSIDLRHTESYGYTF. The CDR3 bases are TGTGCCAGTAGTATAGATCTAAGGCACACAGAAAGCTATGGCTACACCTTC.